The text below deals with one T cell receptor (beta chain). The antigen this receptor binds is unknown. No per-base quality is available; no much larger clone lies one base away. The sample belongs to a study of blood T cell repertoires in COVID-19 (dated by TCRdb to 2020 to 2021). For the study in its entirety: The collaborator samples originated in the United States, Italy and Spain and spanned the acute and convalescent phases of COVID-19. The prospective study material was composed of cDNA or gDNA derived from T cells, B-cell-depleted T cells, or PBMCs. Deeply sampled blood TCRbeta repertoires from subjects exposed to, actively infected with, or recovered from COVID-19 were included in the dataset. The repertoires were released in a freely available public database meant as a resource for research on the immune response to SARS-CoV-2. Samples were obtained from the ongoing ImmuneRACE study (first 160 participants) and from over a thousand subjects provided by 6 global collaborators. The sample metadata nearly always contained a de-identified subject ID, COVID-19 status, age in years and sex. Where available, HLA class I and class II types were obtained from metadata supplied by the sample provider rather than from assay-based typing.

The junction shows trimming of 5 bases on V and 2 bases on J, and the gene matches do not reach 4 bases of it. The CDR3 goes from the cysteine to the phenylalanine over 16 residues. The only DNA kept is the CDR3, 48 bases in frame from the first base. Looking up the germline V gene (reference sequence) yields CDR1 SEHNR and CDR2 FQNEAQ. TCRbeta CDR3 regions were amplified from genomic DNA using the immunoSEQ Assay, a bias-controlled multiplex PCR. Per the authors' processing: The number of nucleated cells in each sample was estimated from the amplification of reference gene primers within the assay. To quantify the absolute abundance of each unique TCRbeta CDR3 rearrangement, sequence reads were collapsed and filtered. For each sample, productive Simpson clonality was calculated as the square root of Simpson's diversity index across productive rearrangements. Held by TCRdb, this immuneACCESS table contains in-frame sequences only and omits some clones. Under half of the omission traces to an unresolved V gene where checked; the cause of the rest is unknown. V, J and clone size reflect that table, while D and trimming were determined from the DNA. A total of 110,000 or so clones appear in this sample, around nine tenths of them only once. Under 20% of the sample is held by the ten biggest clonotypes.

Whole blood was collected in K2EDTA tubes by collaborating institutions according to the institutions' own protocols. Collaborator samples were shipped for TCRbeta analysis as frozen whole blood, isolated PBMCs, or DNA extracted from either sample type. General study outcomes and caveats: Clinical and demographic metadata were provided uncurated, with the amount varying by source and participant.

The rearranged segments are TRBV7-9 and TRBJ2-3; 13 nucleotides in the junction match TRBD2. The clonotype comes from a human donor with acute or convalescent COVID-19. The donor label of this sample is uncertain. The sample comprised peripheral blood. Read as DNA, the sequence is TGTGCCAGCAGCCGCGGGACTAGCGGGAACACAGATACGCAGTATTTT. Its coded protein is CASSRGTSGNTDTQYF.